This T cell receptor beta chain stems from a study of human T cells and chemical hapten exposure. Overall study: Minor pooled library volume differences mainly drove per-sample TCR yield variation.

Source study methods: Between 23,224 and 690,600 TCRs appeared in each sample, and the median stood at 95,638. TCRdb processed the RACE reads anew with MiXCR; each CDR3 protein has one entry. What appears here as the V and J calls and clone size reflects TCRdb's work, not the paper's. The sample has about 100,000 distinct CDR3 sequences, roughly 9.6% seen once; the top ten hold around 3.4%. This CDR3 comprises 14 residues. V shed 2 bases, J shed 4 bases, and the junction held 3 bases outside the gene matches. Germline values: CDR1 ENHRY, CDR2 SYGVKD. The time point here: patch test 1, 2 weeks after DPC sensitization. The treatment was: therapeutic diphenylcyclopropenone sensitization with weekly scalp DPC. Every patch test was put on after a blood sample was taken. The study drew its donors from alopecia patients who were 18 to 70 years old and suitable for DPC.

The specimen comprised whole blood, sampled in connection with sensitization to the hapten diphenylcyclopropenone (DPC). This receptor was obtained from a woman aged 40 to 55 with alopecia areata. Some clones in this sample may be carry-over from other donors' samples. V gene TRBV10-3 combines with J gene TRBJ1-1, with 8 bases that match TRBD1. For the CDR3, the DNA is TGTGCCATCAGTGAGCAGGGGGCGAGCACTGAAGCTTTCTTT. Translated: CAISEQGASTEAFF.